This T cell receptor beta chain came from a study of cytomegalovirus exposure and HLA in healthy donors. Study-level results: Sequencing likely generated an artifact that appeared as a cluster of highly shared sequence variants.

In regard to this clone: What it recognizes is unknown.

PCR involved 60 Vbeta and 13 Jbeta primers. Profiling relied on immunoSEQ multiplex PCR, and the TCRdb table lists in-frame clones only, not all of them. This repertoire shows 150,000 to 200,000 clones, approximately 84% found once; its top ten account for about 6.3%. The receptor was derived from a male donor in good health and CMV-seropositive. The sequencing sample was made of PBMCs.

This chain's CDR3 is CASSLYSREPYNEQFF. The CDR3 region has the DNA TGCGCCAGCAGCCTCTACTCCCGGGAGCCATACAATGAGCAGTTCTTC. The chain carries TRBV5-1 and TRBJ2-1, with TRBD2 as a possible D gene (6 bases). This CDR3 region has 16 residues. The germline V gene has CDR1 SGHRS and CDR2 YFSETQ. Trimming stripped 4 bases from V and 4 bases from J, with 18 bases between.